This T cell receptor (beta chain) is from a study of shared clonotypes between healthy human individuals (dated by TCRdb to 2019 to 2021). Some background on the complete study: Two women and a few men aged 18 to 49 years were included in the cohort. To increase sequencing depth and limit assay-specific biases, TCR repertoire library preparation and sequencing were carried out by different laboratories using diverse techniques. To estimate repertoire size and how much clonotypes are shared between individuals, the study performed deep sequencing of blood TCR repertoires from a few healthy adults. Between about 0.94 and 8.9 billion PBMCs per donor were obtained by leukapheresis. For each donor, CD4 naive and CD4 memory were each given three plates, CD8 naive was given two plates, and CD8 memory was given one plate.

CD8 naive samples were CD45RO-negative cells positively selected for CCR7, giving a CD45RA+CCR7+ population that excluded TemRA cells. The donors were healthy, HIV-negative adults who had no recently reported acute infections or vaccinations. All donors were Caucasian adults living in Nashville, Tennessee, USA. Blood was collected by leukapheresis, and PBMCs were isolated by Ficoll-Histopaque density gradient centrifugation and then cryopreserved in liquid nitrogen vapor phase. Purity and quantity of every magnetically sorted T cell population were checked by analytical flow cytometry. From each sorted fraction, genomic DNA was isolated and quantified by UV absorbance on a Nanodrop 2000c. Counted from cysteine to phenylalanine, this CDR3 has 16 amino acids. Here the CDR3 DNA is all that survives: 48 bases in frame from base 1. The germline V gene (reference sequence) gives CDR1 as SEHNR and CDR2 as FQNEAQ. V sheds 5 bases and J sheds 6 bases, leaving 20 bases between their ends.

Paper-wide results and their limitations: When a few donors were compared, the shared fraction of clonotypes was about 5% for naive CD4, 3.5% to 4% for naive CD8, 2.3% for memory CD4, and 0.4% for memory CD8. Rarefaction of sorted-subset datasets indicated incomplete sequencing despite the large sequencing depth. Because the study included a small number of donors, the genetic and exposure-history diversity represented was limited. Based on pairwise subsampling, the degree of clonotype sharing among donors was expected to be affected by sequencing depth. Higher generation probabilities were observed for clonotypes shared by all four sorted-subset donors than for non-shared clonotypes. Sampling was restricted to blood, and TCR repertoires in tissue are likely to differ from TCR repertoires in blood. Naive subsets generally had larger estimated clonotype richness than memory subsets.

Comments on this clone: What antigen it recognizes has not been identified. Per-nucleotide qualities are absent, and no much larger clonotype sits a single base away.

Using the deep immunoSEQ assay, TCR CDR3 regions were amplified from genomic DNA by multiplex PCR. For each cell subset, the extracted genomic DNA was distributed evenly across all wells of several immunoSEQ 96-well plates, and each plate served as one replicate. For sorted subsets, each replicate PCR was loaded with roughly 200 ng genomic DNA, equivalent to 25,000 to 35,000 T cell genomes. Purified libraries were quantified with a Qubit 3.0 fluorometer, sized on a Bioanalyzer 2100, and re-quantified with the KAPA Library Quantification kit. Every immunoSEQ 96-well plate was sequenced on a dedicated single-read 150-cycle Illumina NextSeq 550 flow cell. Per the source publication's procedure: The immunoSEQ output contained only junctional sequences without quality scores, so filtering could not match that applied to full-length reads. Sequences were annotated with PyIR, a Python wrapper for IgBLAST v1.9, and V/J genes and CDR3 were assigned using IMGT germline references. Reads were removed for weak V/J assignments (E-value above 1e-6), missing CDR3, stop codons, out-of-frame junctions, or ambiguous translated residues. V3J clonotypes were defined by identical inferred V gene, J gene, and CDR3 amino acid sequence. The percentage overlap between two repertoires was calculated by dividing the number of shared unique clonotypes by the size of the smaller repertoire. Three approaches were used to assess repertoire richness: RTK rarefaction, the Chao1 estimator, and Recon v2.1 estimates of unobserved clonotypes. For all TCRbeta clonotypes obtained by the gDNA method from four donors, generation probabilities were computed with OLGA. TCRdb limited this immuneACCESS table to in-frame rearrangements with V and J called. A share of clones is missing; checked studies link under half to unresolved V genes, and the rest is unexplained. That table gives V, J and clone size, and the DNA gave D and trimming. The sample yields around 2,000,000 clones; about 93% were counted once. The ten largest clones add up to around 1.7% of the sample.

The receptor chain draws on TRBV7-9 and TRBJ2-1; the D gene is perhaps TRBD2, on 6 matching bases. This sequence was found in a man younger than 35 in good health. Some clones in this sample may be carry-over from other donors' samples. Sequencing was carried out using naive CD8+ T cells from PBMCs. Taken with the paper, the label for cell subset or site translates to: CD45RA+CCR7+. For the CDR3, the sequence is CASSPRSSSGLNEQFF. In nucleotide form, the sequence is TGTGCCAGCAGCCCCCGGAGTAGTAGCGGTCTCAATGAGCAGTTCTTC.